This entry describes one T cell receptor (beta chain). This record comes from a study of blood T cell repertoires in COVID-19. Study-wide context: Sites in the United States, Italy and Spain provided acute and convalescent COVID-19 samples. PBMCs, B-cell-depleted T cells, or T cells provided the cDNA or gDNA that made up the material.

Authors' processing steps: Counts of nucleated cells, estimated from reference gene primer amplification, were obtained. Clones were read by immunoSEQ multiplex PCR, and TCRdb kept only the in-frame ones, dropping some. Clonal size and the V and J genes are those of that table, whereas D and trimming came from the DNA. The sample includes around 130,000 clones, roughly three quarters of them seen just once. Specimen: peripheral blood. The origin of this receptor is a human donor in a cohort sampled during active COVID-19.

The CDR3 coding sequence is TGTGCCAGCAGTACAGGGGTTCAGCCCCAGCATTTT. This sequence encodes CASSTGVQPQHF. The genes are TRBV6-5 and TRBJ1-5, with 7 bases aligning to TRBD1. This CDR3 is built from 12 residues. Germline-derived CDR1 and CDR2 are MNHEY and SVGAGI. V lost 5 bases to trimming and J lost 6 bases; unmatched junction nucleotides: 1.